Listed here are 30 T cell receptor beta chains from one sample, sequenced in a study of blood T cell repertoires in COVID-19. Assay used: immunoSEQ multiplex PCR; TCRdb lists only in-frame clones, some missing. The sample records about 330,000 clones, more than 75% being singletons. The specimen sequenced was PBMCs or T cells enriched from blood (not recorded which). These receptors originate from a woman aged 25 to 39 who had recovered from COVID-19.

This chain connects TRBV4-1 to TRBJ1-1; a weak D match, TRBD1 (5 bases). This CDR3 region has 14 residues. V shed 4 bases and J shed 1 base, with 10 bases lying between them. Germline-derived CDR1 and CDR2 are MGHRA and YSYEKL. The CDR3 sequence is CASSLWGTNTEAFF. CDR3 DNA: TGCGCCAGCAGCCTTTGGGGCACGAACACTGAAGCTTTCTTT.

This clone was detected a few times. The V call is TRBV11-2, the J call TRBJ1-1; D gene ambiguous. Germline V gene sequence: CDR1 SGHAT, CDR2 FQNNGV. The CDR3 length is 13 residues. Trimming cost V 0 bases and J 2 bases, with 4 bases left between them. As DNA, the CDR3 is TGTGCCAGCAGCTTAGAGAGAAACACTGAAGCTTTCTTT. Translation: CASSLERNTEAFF.

The V gene is TRBV28, the J gene TRBJ1-1; D is unresolved. The V gene's germline CDR1 is MDHEN and CDR2 SYDVKM. Deletions cut 3 bases from V and 4 bases from J, with 9 bases between. The CDR3 sequence is 13 residues long. The CDR3 region has the DNA TGTGCCAGCAGTTTCCGACATATCACTGAAGCTTTCTTT. It is translated as CASSFRHITEAFF.

In DNA, the CDR3 is TGTGCCACCAGCAGTGGGTTGGGACAGGGCCGCTACGAGCAGTACTTC. Protein: CATSSGLGQGRYEQYF. The chain uses TRBV15 and TRBJ2-7; 9 bases are shared with TRBD1. The CDR3 spans 16 residues. V lost 3 bases, J lost 3 bases, and 9 bases stayed unmatched. Per the germline V gene, CDR1 is LNHNV and CDR2 is YYDKDF (reference sequence).

This chain joins TRBV30 and TRBJ1-1; 7 nucleotides line up with TRBD1. Germline loops: CDR1 GTSNPN, CDR2 SVGIG (reference sequence). The junction had 9 bases not matched to a gene; V was cut back by 2 bases and J by 12 bases. The CDR3 runs to 12 residues. DNA of the CDR3: TGTGCCTGGAGTTATGGAGGGGGCGCGTCTTTCTTT. This gives the protein CAWSYGGGASFF. The whole variable domain, filled in from reference TRBV30 and TRBJ1-1, reads SQTIHQWPATLVQPVGSPLSLECTVEGTSNPNLYWYRQAAGRGLQLLFYSVGIGQISSEVPQNLSASRPQDRQFILSSKKLLLSDSGFYLCAWSYGGGASFFGQGTRLTVV.

The chain recombines TRBV27 with TRBJ1-1; D is ambiguous. Germline CDR1 MNHEY, CDR2 SMNVEV (reference sequence). The germline V and J ends were trimmed by 7 bases and 5 bases, with 11 bases remaining between them. The CDR3 is 12 amino acids. The CDR3 is CASKEGGTEAFF. The CDR3 DNA reads TGTGCCAGCAAGGAGGGTGGGACTGAAGCTTTCTTT.

The chain joins TRBV30 to TRBJ1-6; no reliable D call. This CDR3 comprises 14 residues. V shed 3 bases and J shed 0 bases, with 6 bases lying between them. From germline, CDR1 is GTSNPN and CDR2 SVGIG (reference sequence). In nucleotides, the CDR3 is TGTGCCTGGAGGGGGAGCTCCTATAATTCACCCCTCCACTTT. It yields the protein CAWRGSSYNSPLHF. The whole variable domain, remainder taken from reference TRBV30 and TRBJ1-6, is SQTIHQWPATLVQPVGSPLSLECTVEGTSNPNLYWYRQAAGRGLQLLFYSVGIGQISSEVPQNLSASRPQDRQFILSSKKLLLSDSGFYLCAWRGSSYNSPLHFGNGTRLTVT.

V usage is TRBV6-2 or TRBV6-3 and J usage is TRBJ1-1; 9 positions agree with TRBD1. The germline V gene encodes CDR1 MNHEY and CDR2 SVGEGT. The J segment lost 4 bases and the V segment lost 4 bases, leaving 4 bases of the junction unmatched. The CDR3 loop spans 14 amino acids. This chain's CDR3 is CASSLYRGPTEAFF. The DNA of the CDR3 is TGTGCCAGCAGTTTATACAGGGGGCCCACTGAAGCTTTCTTT.

The rearrangement links TRBV2 to TRBJ1-6, with D maybe TRBD1 (6 bases). The V and J ends lost 7 bases and 4 bases respectively, with 8 bases between them. This CDR3 spans 13 amino acids. Germline-derived CDR1 and CDR2 are SNHLY and FYNNEI. The CDR3 sequence: CASTTGYNSPLHF. The CDR3 DNA sequence: TGTGCCAGCACGACAGGTTATAATTCACCCCTCCACTTT.

This clone was found a few times. This rearrangement joins TRBV19 to TRBJ1-5, with TRBD1 as a possible D gene (6 bases). Germline lookup yields CDR1 LNHDA and CDR2 SQIVND (reference sequence). The V end was cut by 6 bases, the J end by 0 bases, with 15 bases between. The CDR3 runs to 16 residues. For the CDR3, the DNA is TGTGCCAGTAGCCGGACAGCGCGCCCTAGCAATCAGCCCCAGCATTTT. It encodes CASSRTARPSNQPQHF.

This clone was detected only once. The chain employs TRBV9 and TRBJ1-2; perhaps TRBD1 as D (6 bases). The CDR3 loop spans 13 amino acids. V was shortened by 8 bases and J by 4 bases, with 15 bases between the two germline ends. Germline loops: CDR1 SGDLS, CDR2 YYNGEE. CDR3 amino acids: CAREDSPRYGYTF. The CDR3 DNA follows: TGTGCCAGAGAGGACAGCCCCCGCTATGGCTACACCTTC. The whole variable domain, filled in from reference TRBV9 and TRBJ1-2, reads DSGVTQTPKHLITATGQRVTLRCSPRSGDLSVYWYQQSLDQGLQFLIQYYNGEERAKGNILERFSAQQFPDLHSELNLSSLELGDSALYFCAREDSPRYGYTFGSGTRLTVV.

This clone turned up a few times. This sequence joins TRBV3-1 (or the pseudogene TRBV3-2) and TRBJ2-3; 7 bases fit TRBD1. The CDR3 is made up of 14 amino acids. V trimming: 1 base; J trimming: 6 bases; junction bases outside the gene matches: 4. Germline V lookup: CDR1 LGHDT, CDR2 YNNKEL (reference sequence). Here the CDR3 DNA reads TGTGCCAGCAGCCAAGCAGGCAGGGGGGATACGCAGTATTTT. Its translation is CASSQAGRGDTQYF.

The chain combines TRBV9 with TRBJ2-2; 10 bases are a match to TRBD2. Germline values: CDR1 SGDLS, CDR2 YYNGEE. The ends lost 4 bases at V and 5 bases at J; junction bases unmatched: 14. This CDR3 contains 18 residues. Written as DNA, the CDR3 is TGTGCCAGCAGCCCCTATAGGAGCGGGGGGGCTGAGACCGGGGAGCTGTTTTTT. It encodes CASSPYRSGGAETGELFF. The full variable domain, in which reference TRBV9 and TRBJ2-2 provide the parts outside the CDR3, is DSGVTQTPKHLITATGQRVTLRCSPRSGDLSVYWYQQSLDQGLQFLIQYYNGEERAKGNILERFSAQQFPDLHSELNLSSLELGDSALYFCASSPYRSGGAETGELFFGEGSRLTVL.

This chain connects TRBV4-1 to TRBJ2-1; 8 bases match TRBD2. Germline values: CDR1 MGHRA, CDR2 YSYEKL. Trimming removed 3 bases from V and 7 bases from J; junction bases left unmatched: 17. The CDR3 length is 18 residues. CDR3 bases: TGCGCCAGCAGCCAGGCCGACTTCATTGGCGGGGGGAGGAATGAGCAGTTCTTC. This translates into CASSQADFIGGGRNEQFF.

V gene TRBV13 combines with J gene TRBJ2-7, with a weak D call TRBD2 (5 bases). The V end lost 5 bases, the J end lost 6 bases, and 11 bases lay between the germline ends. Germline loops: CDR1 PRHDT, CDR2 FYEKMQ (reference sequence). The CDR3 runs to 12 residues. The CDR3 DNA reads TGTGCCAGCAGCGGAGAGGGTGCCGAGCAGTACTTC. This encodes CASSGEGAEQYF.

In its sample, this clone was seen once. The V gene is TRBV2, the J gene TRBJ2-4; 8 bases agree with TRBD1. Germline CDR1 is SNHLY and CDR2 is FYNNEI. The CDR3 spans 19 residues. J gave up 1 base and V 3 bases, and 14 bases lay outside the gene matches. CDR3 sequence: CASSEVGQAELGAKNIQYF. CDR3 nucleotides: TGTGCCAGCAGTGAGGTGGGACAGGCAGAGCTAGGGGCCAAAAACATTCAGTACTTC.

The chain recombines TRBV28 with TRBJ2-3, with 10 bases matching TRBD2. The V gene end was trimmed by 7 bases and the J gene end by 8 bases; junction bases not matched to a gene: 15. CDR1 and CDR2 (germline): MDHEN, SYDVKM. This CDR3 is 16 amino acids long. CDR3 DNA: TGTGCCAGCACCTCCCCCCTAGCGGGGGCTACGGGTACGCAGTATTTT. Its protein product is CASTSPLAGATGTQYF.

The CDR3 DNA sequence: TGTGCCAGCGCGCGACAGGGGCTTACTGGAAACACCATATATTTT. This gives the protein CASARQGLTGNTIYF. The gene calls are TRBV6-5 and TRBJ1-3; TRBD1 matches at 8 bases. Unmatched junction bases numbered 8, after V lost 8 bases and J lost 2 bases. There are 15 residues in the CDR3. CDR1 MNHEY and CDR2 SVGAGI come from the germline V gene.

In this sample, this clone turned up once. The chain's CDR3 is CASSLQGPAFF. CDR3 bases: TGTGCCAGCAGTTTACAGGGCCCCGCTTTCTTT. The chain links TRBV12-3 or TRBV12-4 to TRBJ1-1; possible D gene TRBD1, 5 bases. V lost 2 bases, J lost 11 bases, and 9 bases lay in between. This CDR3 region has 11 residues.

V usage is TRBV6-5 and J usage is TRBJ2-7; tentative D call: TRBD1 (7 bases). This CDR3 contains 13 residues. CDR1 is MNHEY, CDR2 SVGAGI, per germline. Trimming removed 6 bases at V and 6 bases at J, with 15 bases between. The CDR3 nucleotides are TGTGCCAGCAGAAATCGACAGGGAGGCGAGCAGTACTTC. As protein: CASRNRQGGEQYF.

The chain joins TRBV7-3 to TRBJ2-1; 8 bases line up with TRBD2. There are 20 residues in the CDR3. Germline CDR1 SGHTA, CDR2 FQGTGA. The junction had 18 bases not matched to a gene; V was cut back by 2 bases and J by 3 bases. The CDR3 region is CASSLVARDYAGGLYNEQFF. CDR3 nucleotides: TGTGCCAGCAGCTTAGTGGCCAGGGATTACGCGGGGGGCCTCTACAATGAGCAGTTCTTC.

J is TRBJ1-2 and V is TRBV19, with 8 bases lining up with TRBD1. V lost 6 bases, J lost 4 bases, and 10 bases stayed unmatched. CDR1 LNHDA and CDR2 SQIVND come from the germline V gene (reference sequence). The CDR3 totals 15 residues. The chain's CDR3 is CASSFRGQGAYGYTF. DNA for the CDR3: TGTGCCAGTAGCTTTCGGGGGCAGGGGGCCTATGGCTACACCTTC.

The chain joins TRBV5-6 to TRBJ1-1; weak D call: TRBD1 (5 bases). The V and J ends lost 4 bases and 1 base respectively, with 17 bases between them. The CDR3 is 16 residues long. Per the germline V gene, CDR1 is SGHDT and CDR2 is YYEEEE. This CDR3 reads CASSRFEQGQNTEAFF. The CDR3 nucleotides are TGTGCCAGCAGCCGGTTCGAGCAGGGCCAGAACACTGAAGCTTTCTTT. Variable domain in full (rest from reference TRBV5-6 and TRBJ1-1): DAGVTQSPTHLIKTRGQQVTLRCSPKSGHDTVSWYQQALGQGPQFIFQYYEEEERQRGNFPDRFSGHQFPNYSSELNVNALLLGDSALYLCASSRFEQGQNTEAFFGQGTRLTVV.

This chain uses TRBV11-2 with TRBJ2-1; D is perhaps TRBD2 (5 bases). Trimming pared 4 bases from V and 2 bases from J, leaving 18 bases between. The CDR3 is made up of 17 amino acids. Germline V gene sequence: CDR1 SGHAT, CDR2 FQNNGV. As DNA, the CDR3 is TGTGCCAGCAGCTCATATGCCGGGATTATCGCCTACAATGAGCAGTTCTTC. This gives the protein CASSSYAGIIAYNEQFF.

The J gene is TRBJ2-7, the V gene TRBV7-9; D remains unclear. V was trimmed by 3 bases and J by 0 bases, leaving 9 bases between them. The CDR3 is 14 amino acids. Germline values: CDR1 SEHNR, CDR2 FQNEAQ (reference sequence). In nucleotides, the CDR3 is TGTGCCAGCAGCTTTAGTAGCTTCTCCTACGAGCAGTACTTC. Its protein product is CASSFSSFSYEQYF.

The chain links TRBV2 to TRBJ1-2; tentatively, D is TRBD1 (5 bases). The CDR3 runs to 16 residues. Germline V gives CDR1 SNHLY, CDR2 FYNNEI. Trimming removed 1 base from V and 0 bases from J, with 12 bases in between. The CDR3 DNA sequence: TGTGCCAGCAGTGAAGAACAGGATTCCTCTAACTATGGCTACACCTTC. Protein: CASSEEQDSSNYGYTF.

Notes on this clone: The sample carries other DNA sequences with the same CDR3. The rearrangement uses TRBV12-3 or TRBV12-4 and TRBJ2-7, with TRBD1 matching 9 bases. The ends lost 6 bases at V and 5 bases at J; junction bases unmatched: 5. The CDR3 runs 13 residues. CDR3 protein: CASRRTGDHEQYF. The DNA of the CDR3 is TGTGCCAGCAGAAGGACAGGGGACCACGAGCAGTACTTC.

This rearrangement joins TRBV5-1 to TRBJ1-3; 9 positions agree with TRBD1. The germline V gene has CDR1 SGHRS and CDR2 YFSETQ. V was pared by 3 bases and J by 4 bases, with 5 bases of the junction left unmatched. The CDR3 is 15 residues long. This CDR3 reads CASSSDRGIGNTIYF. As DNA, the CDR3 is TGCGCCAGCAGCTCAGACAGGGGGATAGGAAACACCATATATTTT. The variable domain in full, with the rest retrieved from reference TRBV5-1 and TRBJ1-3, is KAGVTQTPRYLIKTRGQQVTLSCSPISGHRSVSWYQQTPGQGLQFLFEYFSETQRNKGNFPGRFSGRQFSNSRSEMNVSTLELGDSALYLCASSSDRGIGNTIYFGEGSWLTVV.

This chain connects TRBV30 to TRBJ1-1; no clear D. The length of the CDR3 is 11 residues. V lost 4 bases and J lost 4, with 7 bases in between. Germline loops: CDR1 GTSNPN, CDR2 SVGIG (reference sequence). The CDR3 DNA follows: TGTGCCTGGATGGAGCGCACTGAAGCTTTCTTT. Its translation: CAWMERTEAFF.

The CDR3 loop reads CASSLAFDKDYGYTF. CDR3 nucleotides: TGTGCCAGCAGCTTAGCGTTCGACAAGGACTATGGCTACACCTTC. This chain links TRBV7-2 with TRBJ1-2; D not resolved. V was pared by 0 bases and J by 3 bases, with 11 bases between. The CDR3 runs 15 residues. Looked up from germline, CDR1 is SGHTA and CDR2 is FQGNSA.